This is a list of T cell receptor beta chains from one sample in a study of shared clonotypes between healthy human individuals. Here immunoSEQ multiplex PCR was the method, and the copy in TCRdb shows in-frame clones only, minus some. The sample lists approximately 1,500,000 clones; approximately 98% were seen once. Sequences were obtained from naive CD4+ T cells sorted from blood. The receptor source for this set is a man aged 25 to 45 in good health. The CDR3 runs from the conserved cysteine through the conserved F or W. A D gene is named only where the DNA matches it firmly. Rows may omit the clone size; those that give it use once, few, many or a size class.

abundance	d_gene	j_gene	v_gene	CDR3nt	CDR3aa
.	.	TRBJ2-1	TRBV11-2	TGTGCCAGCAGCCCCTACAGGGCTGAGACGTCCTACAATGAGCAGTTCTTC	CASSPYRAETSYNEQFF
.	.	TRBJ2-1	TRBV5-1	TGCGCCAGCAGCGGCCGAGGCCTTAGCTCCTACAATGAGCAGTTCTTC	CASSGRGLSSYNEQFF
.	TRBD1	TRBJ1-1	TRBV6-6	TGTGCCAGCAGTTACTCTGACAGGGCTTCCCCTGAAGCTTTCTTT	CASSYSDRASPEAFF
once	.	TRBJ2-1	TRBV2	TGTGCCACCAGGCGCAGGGACTACAATGAGCAGTTCTTC	CATRRRDYNEQFF
once	.	TRBJ2-6	TRBV11-3	TGTGCCAGCAGCCCCGGGGACCTTGGGAGCTCTGGGGCCAACGTCCTGACTTTC	CASSPGDLGSSGANVLTF
.	.	TRBJ2-7	TRBV28	TGTGCCAGCAGTTTATGGGGTCAAGGGGGTGTAAACGAGCAGTACTTC	CASSLWGQGGVNEQYF
.	TRBD1	TRBJ2-6	TRBV7-2	TGTGCCAGCAGGGAGACAGGGGATGGGGCCAACGTCCTGACTTTC	CASRETGDGANVLTF
.	TRBD1	TRBJ2-6	TRBV18	TGTGCCAGCTCACTACCCCGACAGGGCCCGGAATCGGGGGCCAACGTCCTGACTTTC	CASSLPRQGPESGANVLTF
.	.	TRBJ2-2	TRBV10-2	TGCGCCAGCAGTGACCCCCCGGAGCCCGGGGAGCTGTTTTTT	CASSDPPEPGELFF
.	.	TRBJ1-1	TRBV10-3	TGTGCCATCAGAAGAGGGACATTGAGAAACACTGAAGCTTTCTTT	CAIRRGTLRNTEAFF
.	TRBD1	TRBJ2-7	TRBV5-5	TGTGCCAGCAGAGACAACGGACAGGGCGATCCCTACGAGCAGTACTTC	CASRDNGQGDPYEQYF
once	TRBD1	TRBJ2-7	TRBV11-2	TGTGCCAGCAGCTTACGGCGGGAAGGTCAGGGGGCTAAAGAGCAGTACTTC	CASSLRREGQGAKEQYF
.	.	TRBJ1-1	TRBV5-1	TGCGCCAGCAGCTTGCAGGGTGAAGTTAGAGCTTTCTTT	CASSLQGEVRAFF
.	.	TRBJ1-2	TRBV7-2	TGTGCCAGCAGCCCGACCCCCGGTGTCTTTGGTGGCTACACCTTC	CASSPTPGVFGGYTF
.	.	TRBJ2-7	TRBV18	TGTGCCAGCTCACCACCGAGTCAGGATTCCTACGAGCAGTACTTC	CASSPPSQDSYEQYF
.	TRBD2	TRBJ2-3	TRBV7-9	TGTGCCAGCAGTCCGACTAGCCGACGCACAGATACGCAGTATTTT	CASSPTSRRTDTQYF
.	.	TRBJ2-5	TRBV18	TGTGCCAGCTCACCCCGAAAGGGCCCAGGGACGACTTCGGCCCAGTACTTC	CASSPRKGPGTTSAQYF
.	.	TRBJ2-3	TRBV19	TGTGCCAGTAGTATAGATCGAGGGACGTCACACACAGATACGCAGTATTTT	CASSIDRGTSHTDTQYF
.	.	TRBJ2-7	TRBV15	TGTGCCACCAGCAGAGATATGTACGAGCAGTACTTC	CATSRDMYEQYF
.	.	TRBJ2-3	TRBV28	TGTGCCAGCAGTTTACCCGGACAGGGAGGGACAGATACGCAGTATTTT	CASSLPGQGGTDTQYF
.	.	TRBJ2-7	TRBV15	TGTGCCACCAGCAGAGATTCTAGAACTACCTACGAGCAGTACTTC	CATSRDSRTTYEQYF
once	.	TRBJ2-3	TRBV7-3	TGTGCCAGCAGCTTAAGTGACACAGATACGCAGTATTTT	CASSLSDTDTQYF
.	.	TRBJ1-1	TRBV6-5	TGTGCCAGCAGTTACAAAGGGGATACTGAAGCTTTCTTT	CASSYKGDTEAFF
.	TRBD2	TRBJ2-3	TRBV4-3	TGCGCCAGCAGCCGAAGCGGGAGGGGCACAGATACGCAGTATTTT	CASSRSGRGTDTQYF
.	.	TRBJ2-1	TRBV9	TGTGCCAGCAGCGTTGAAGGGTGGAGTGAGCAGTTCTTC	CASSVEGWSEQFF
.	TRBD1	TRBJ2-7	TRBV6-5	TGTGCCAGCAGTTGGGCCGGACAGGGGGCGGTCGACGAGCAGTACTTC	CASSWAGQGAVDEQYF
.	.	TRBJ2-2	TRBV9	TGTGCCAGCAGCGTACCACAGACCGGGGAGCTGTTTTTT	CASSVPQTGELFF
.	.	TRBJ1-3	TRBV13	TGTGCCAGCAGACAGGTACAGGGTAGCACCATATATTTT	CASRQVQGSTIYF
.	.	TRBJ2-2	TRBV28	TGTGCCAGCAGTTGGGAAATTAACACCGGGGAGCTGTTTTTT	CASSWEINTGELFF
.	.	TRBJ2-1	TRBV29-1	TGCAGCGTTTATGGGGTGAGCAATGAGCAGTTCTTC	CSVYGVSNEQFF
once	.	TRBJ2-1	TRBV11-2	TGTGCCAGCTCATGGGGGTATCGGAACTACAATGAGCAGTTCTTC	CASSWGYRNYNEQFF
.	.	TRBJ2-3	TRBV28	TGTGCCAGCAGCCGGGGGCCGGAATTGATGGGTACGCAGTATTTT	CASSRGPELMGTQYF
once	.	TRBJ2-1	TRBV9	TGTGCCAGCAGCGTAGCTTCGGCAGGGAATGAGCAGTTCTTC	CASSVASAGNEQFF
.	.	TRBJ2-2	TRBV6-5	TGTGCCAGCAGTTATTCCTCAGGAGCGAACACCGGGGAGCTGTTTTTT	CASSYSSGANTGELFF
.	TRBD1	TRBJ1-5	TRBV6-5	TGTGCCAGCAGGCCGACAGGGATCAGCAATCAGCCCCAGCATTTT	CASRPTGISNQPQHF